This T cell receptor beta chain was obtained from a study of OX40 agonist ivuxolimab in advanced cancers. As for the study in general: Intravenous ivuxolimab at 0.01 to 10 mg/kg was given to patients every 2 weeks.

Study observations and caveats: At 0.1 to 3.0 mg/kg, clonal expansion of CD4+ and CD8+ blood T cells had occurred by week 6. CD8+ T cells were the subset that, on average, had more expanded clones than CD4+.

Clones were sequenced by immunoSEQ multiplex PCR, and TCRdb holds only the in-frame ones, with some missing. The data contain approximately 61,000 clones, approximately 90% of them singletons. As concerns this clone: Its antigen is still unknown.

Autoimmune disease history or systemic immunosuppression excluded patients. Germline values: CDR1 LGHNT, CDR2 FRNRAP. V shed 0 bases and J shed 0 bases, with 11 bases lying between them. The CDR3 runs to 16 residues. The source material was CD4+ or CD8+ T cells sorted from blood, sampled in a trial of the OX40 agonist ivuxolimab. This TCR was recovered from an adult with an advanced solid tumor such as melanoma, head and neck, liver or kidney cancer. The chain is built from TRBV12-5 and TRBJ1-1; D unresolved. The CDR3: CASGLVPQLMNTEAFF. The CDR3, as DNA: TGTGCTAGTGGTTTGGTCCCCCAGCTCATGAACACTGAAGCTTTCTTT.